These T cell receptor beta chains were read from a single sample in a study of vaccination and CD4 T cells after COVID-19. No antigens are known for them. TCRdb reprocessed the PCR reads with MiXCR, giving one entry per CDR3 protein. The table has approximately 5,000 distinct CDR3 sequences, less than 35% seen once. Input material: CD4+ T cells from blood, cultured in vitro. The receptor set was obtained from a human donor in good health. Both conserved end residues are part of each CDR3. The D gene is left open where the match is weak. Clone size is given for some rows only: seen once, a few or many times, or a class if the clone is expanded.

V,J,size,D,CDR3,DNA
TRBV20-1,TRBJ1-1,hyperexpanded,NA,CSARSLRTEAFF,TGCAGTGCTAGGAGCCTGAGGACTGAAGCTTTCTTT
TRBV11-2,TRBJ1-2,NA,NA,CASSSGRHQHTF,TGTGCCAGCAGCTCTGGACGGCATCAACACACCTTC
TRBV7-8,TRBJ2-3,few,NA,CASSLKRAADTQYF,TGTGCCAGCAGCTTAAAGAGGGCAGCAGATACGCAGTATTTT
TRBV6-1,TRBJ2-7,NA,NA,CASREGTPSSYEQYF,TGTGCCAGCAGGGAAGGGACACCGAGCTCCTACGAGCAGTACTTC
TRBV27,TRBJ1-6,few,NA,CASSFDRGNSPLHF,TGTGCCAGCAGTTTTGACAGAGGAAATTCACCCCTCCACTTT
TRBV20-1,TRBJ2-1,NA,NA,CSAPDSSYNEQFF,TGCAGTGCTCCCGACAGCTCCTACAATGAGCAGTTCTTC
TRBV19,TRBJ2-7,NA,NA,CASGGSVRYEQYF,TGTGCCAGCGGAGGGAGTGTCCGGTACGAGCAGTACTTC
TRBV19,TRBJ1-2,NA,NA,CASTRSNYGYTF,TGTGCCAGTACGAGGTCTAACTATGGCTACACCTTC
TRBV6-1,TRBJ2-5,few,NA,CASIPGPQETQYF,TGTGCCAGCATCCCTGGGCCTCAAGAGACCCAGTACTTC
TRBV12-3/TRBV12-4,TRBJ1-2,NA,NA,CASSSRGGRQGYTF,TGTGCCAGCAGTTCTCGGGGAGGCCGGCAGGGCTACACCTTC
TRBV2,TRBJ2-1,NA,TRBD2,CASRMDPSGGKNEQFF,TGTGCCAGCAGGATGGATCCTAGCGGGGGGAAGAATGAGCAGTTCTTC
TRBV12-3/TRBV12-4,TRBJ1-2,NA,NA,CASSRVENYGYTF,TGTGCCAGCAGTAGGGTAGAGAACTATGGCTACACCTTC
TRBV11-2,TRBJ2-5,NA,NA,CASSHGLLGQETQYF,TGTGCCAGCAGCCACGGACTACTCGGCCAAGAGACCCAGTACTTC
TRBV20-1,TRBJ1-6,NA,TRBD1,CSARTGSGTANSPLHF,TGCAGTGCTAGGACCGGATCCGGGACAGCGAATTCACCCCTCCACTTT
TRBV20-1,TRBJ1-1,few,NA,CSARLQLEAFF,TGCAGTGCAAGATTACAACTTGAAGCTTTCTTT
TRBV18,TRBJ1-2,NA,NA,CASSPMGAEGYTF,TGTGCCAGCTCACCAATGGGGGCAGAAGGCTACACCTTC
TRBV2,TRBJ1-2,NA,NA,CASRRGVSGYTF,TGTGCCAGCAGGAGGGGGGTGTCCGGCTACACCTTC